This TCR beta chain is drawn from a study of blood T cell repertoires in COVID-19. Across the study: Donors in the United States, Italy and Spain gave samples during acute or convalescent COVID-19.

This CDR3 has 14 residues. V was cut by 0 bases and J by 6 bases, with 12 bases left in between. Germline loops: CDR1 LNHNV, CDR2 YYDKDF (reference sequence). Per the original methods: Amplified reference gene primers provided the basis for estimating nucleated cell counts. Some clones are missing from TCRdb's copy, which holds only in-frame ones; the method was immunoSEQ multiplex PCR. D and trimming were read from the DNA, whereas the V and J calls and clone size are those reported in that table. This sample has approximately 120,000 clones; 70% to 85% occur once, and the top ten carry roughly 7.7%.

Input material: peripheral blood. This sequence originates from a woman of 80 years or more with active or convalescent COVID-19. This chain uses TRBV15 with TRBJ2-7; maybe TRBD1 (6 bases). DNA of the CDR3: TGTGCCACCAGCAGAGACCCAACAGGGTTCGAGCAGTACTTC. Residues: CATSRDPTGFEQYF.